This is a list of T cell receptor beta chains from one sample in a study of CD8+ T cells in alopecia areata. Generated by immunoSEQ multiplex PCR, the TCRdb table keeps only in-frame clones and is missing some. The sample records 80,000 or so clones, around 65% being singletons. The sequencing here drew on CD8+ T cells sorted from blood, taken at week 24, from a patient treated with tofacitinib. The receptors here all came from a human donor with alopecia areata. CDR3s include the opening cysteine and the closing phenylalanine or tryptophan. The order of the fields is D gene, J gene, V gene, clone size, CDR3 DNA, CDR3 protein. D genes are given only for firm matches. Clone sizes are given selectively: once, few, many, or a class where the clone is expanded.

d_call: NA; j_call: TRBJ2-7; v_call: TRBV19; clone_size: NA; cdr3_nt: TGTGCCAGTAGTGTCGGACCCTACGAGCAGTACTTC; cdr3_aa: CASSVGPYEQYF
d_call: NA; j_call: TRBJ2-2; v_call: TRBV6-5; clone_size: NA; cdr3_nt: TGTGCCAGCAGTTTCACGAACACCGGGGAGCTGTTTTTT; cdr3_aa: CASSFTNTGELFF
d_call: TRBD1; j_call: TRBJ2-5; v_call: TRBV9; clone_size: NA; cdr3_nt: TGTGCCAGCAGCGTAGGACAGGGTCCAGAGACCCAGTACTTC; cdr3_aa: CASSVGQGPETQYF
d_call: NA; j_call: TRBJ2-5; v_call: TRBV4-1; clone_size: NA; cdr3_nt: TGCGCCAGCAGCCAAGGTTGGGGGGAAGAGACCCAGTACTTC; cdr3_aa: CASSQGWGEETQYF
d_call: TRBD2; j_call: TRBJ2-1; v_call: TRBV4-3; clone_size: NA; cdr3_nt: TGCGCCAGCAGCCAGATGACTAGCGGGGGGGATGAGCAGTTCTTC; cdr3_aa: CASSQMTSGGDEQFF
d_call: TRBD1; j_call: TRBJ2-3; v_call: TRBV28; clone_size: medium-sized; cdr3_nt: TGTGCCAGCAGTTTAGATGACAGGGGCACAGATACGCAGTATTTT; cdr3_aa: CASSLDDRGTDTQYF
d_call: NA; j_call: TRBJ1-5; v_call: TRBV9; clone_size: NA; cdr3_nt: TGTGCCAGCAGCGTAGTTAGGGGCAGGGTGGCTAATCAGCCCCAGCATTTT; cdr3_aa: CASSVVRGRVANQPQHF
d_call: TRBD1; j_call: TRBJ1-5; v_call: TRBV28; clone_size: few; cdr3_nt: TGTGCCAGCAGTTCTCTTTCGAAAGAGACAGGGGAAGGCCACATTAGCAATCAGCCCCAGCATTTT; cdr3_aa: CASSSLSKETGEGHISNQPQHF
d_call: TRBD1; j_call: TRBJ1-2; v_call: TRBV27; clone_size: NA; cdr3_nt: TGTGCCAGCAGTTTAGCGGGACAGGGGATCCCTAACTATGGCTACACCTTC; cdr3_aa: CASSLAGQGIPNYGYTF
d_call: NA; j_call: TRBJ1-1; v_call: TRBV7-2; clone_size: NA; cdr3_nt: TGTGCCAGCGGATATTCGATGAACACTGAAGCTTTCTTT; cdr3_aa: CASGYSMNTEAFF
d_call: NA; j_call: TRBJ1-5; v_call: TRBV2; clone_size: NA; cdr3_nt: TGTGCCAGCAGTGAATACGCTTTGAGGGTTTGGCAGCCCCAGCATTTT; cdr3_aa: CASSEYALRVWQPQHF
d_call: NA; j_call: TRBJ2-5; v_call: TRBV6-5; clone_size: NA; cdr3_nt: TGTGCCAGCAGTTACCGAACCCAAGAGACCCAGTACTTC; cdr3_aa: CASSYRTQETQYF
d_call: NA; j_call: TRBJ2-7; v_call: TRBV4-2; clone_size: NA; cdr3_nt: TGTGCCAGCAGCCAAGGAAAGACCTACGAGCAGTACTTC; cdr3_aa: CASSQGKTYEQYF
d_call: TRBD2; j_call: TRBJ2-1; v_call: TRBV10-3; clone_size: NA; cdr3_nt: TGTGCCATCAGTGATAGGGGACTAGCGGGGGGCAATGAGCAGTTCTTC; cdr3_aa: CAISDRGLAGGNEQFF
d_call: TRBD1; j_call: TRBJ2-7; v_call: TRBV5-6; clone_size: NA; cdr3_nt: TGTGCCAGCAGCTTCTGGGGACAGCCTACCTACGAGCAGTACTTC; cdr3_aa: CASSFWGQPTYEQYF
d_call: TRBD2; j_call: TRBJ2-1; v_call: TRBV9; clone_size: NA; cdr3_nt: TGTGCCAGCAGCGTAGCGCCTAGCGGGAGGGGGATGGGAATTTGTGAGCAGTTCTTC; cdr3_aa: CASSVAPSGRGMGICEQFF
d_call: NA; j_call: TRBJ2-2; v_call: TRBV4-1; clone_size: NA; cdr3_nt: TGCGCCAGCAGCCACCAGGGTAGCGCCGGGGAGCTGTTTTTT; cdr3_aa: CASSHQGSAGELFF
d_call: NA; j_call: TRBJ2-5; v_call: TRBV2; clone_size: NA; cdr3_nt: TGTGCCAGCAGTGAAGCGCGCCTAGCCCGCGAGACCCAGTACTTC; cdr3_aa: CASSEARLARETQYF
d_call: TRBD1; j_call: TRBJ2-7; v_call: TRBV7-6; clone_size: many; cdr3_nt: TGTGCCAGCAGCCAAGGGACAGGGACCTACGAGCAGTACTTC; cdr3_aa: CASSQGTGTYEQYF
d_call: NA; j_call: TRBJ2-3; v_call: TRBV27; clone_size: NA; cdr3_nt: TGTGCCAGCAGTTTTATCGGGATCACAGATACGCAGTATTTT; cdr3_aa: CASSFIGITDTQYF
d_call: NA; j_call: TRBJ1-1; v_call: TRBV2; clone_size: NA; cdr3_nt: TGTGCCAGCAGTGTAGGGTTACGCACTGAAGCTTTCTTT; cdr3_aa: CASSVGLRTEAFF
d_call: NA; j_call: TRBJ2-2; v_call: TRBV5-4; clone_size: NA; cdr3_nt: TGTGCCAGCAGTCCACAGGGCACCGGGGAGCTGTTTTTT; cdr3_aa: CASSPQGTGELFF
d_call: NA; j_call: TRBJ2-5; v_call: TRBV27; clone_size: NA; cdr3_nt: TGTGCCAGCAGTTTACTCCCGCTTAGCCTCAAGTACTTC; cdr3_aa: CASSLLPLSLKYF
d_call: TRBD2; j_call: TRBJ2-1; v_call: TRBV7-7; clone_size: NA; cdr3_nt: TGTGCCAGCAGCCAGGGACTAGACACCCACAATGAGCAGTTCTTC; cdr3_aa: CASSQGLDTHNEQFF
d_call: TRBD2; j_call: TRBJ2-7; v_call: TRBV4-3; clone_size: NA; cdr3_nt: TGCGCCAGCAGCCAAGATATGACTAGCGGGACCTACGAGCAGTACTTC; cdr3_aa: CASSQDMTSGTYEQYF
d_call: NA; j_call: TRBJ1-1; v_call: TRBV4-3; clone_size: NA; cdr3_nt: TGCGCCAGCAGCCAAGTGCGGAACCCGAACACTGAAGCTTTCTTT; cdr3_aa: CASSQVRNPNTEAFF
d_call: NA; j_call: TRBJ1-1; v_call: TRBV4-1; clone_size: NA; cdr3_nt: TGCGCCAGCAGCCAGGGGGGTGTGAACACTGAAGCTTTCTTT; cdr3_aa: CASSQGGVNTEAFF
d_call: NA; j_call: TRBJ2-1; v_call: TRBV27; clone_size: NA; cdr3_nt: TGTGCCAGCACCCAAACCGGGTCTGCCTACAATGAGCAGTTCTTC; cdr3_aa: CASTQTGSAYNEQFF
d_call: NA; j_call: TRBJ2-2; v_call: TRBV29-1; clone_size: few; cdr3_nt: TGCAGCGTTGAAGAGGCGGCCGGGGAGCTGTTTTTT; cdr3_aa: CSVEEAAGELFF
d_call: TRBD2; j_call: TRBJ2-4; v_call: TRBV4-3; clone_size: NA; cdr3_nt: TGCGCCAGCAGCCAAGAACTAGCGGGGGGACTCTTAGCCAAAAACATTCAGTACTTC; cdr3_aa: CASSQELAGGLLAKNIQYF
d_call: TRBD2; j_call: TRBJ2-1; v_call: TRBV4-1; clone_size: NA; cdr3_nt: TGCGCCAGCAGCCTGAGCGGGGTGGGACCTAATGAGCAGTTCTTC; cdr3_aa: CASSLSGVGPNEQFF
d_call: NA; j_call: TRBJ1-3; v_call: TRBV15; clone_size: NA; cdr3_nt: TGTGCCACCAGCAGAGATGAGGGGACAGGAAACACCATATATTTT; cdr3_aa: CATSRDEGTGNTIYF
d_call: TRBD1; j_call: TRBJ2-3; v_call: TRBV30; clone_size: NA; cdr3_nt: TGTGCCTGGGCGCGGACAGGGGGCGCAGATACGCAGTATTTT; cdr3_aa: CAWARTGGADTQYF
d_call: NA; j_call: TRBJ1-5; v_call: TRBV27; clone_size: NA; cdr3_nt: TGTGCCAGCAGTTTATTGGGCCCCAGGGTTTCAGCCCAGCATTTT; cdr3_aa: CASSLLGPRVSAQHF
d_call: TRBD2; j_call: TRBJ2-3; v_call: TRBV2; clone_size: NA; cdr3_nt: TGTGCCAGCAGTTTAGCGGGAGTAGGCACAGATACGCAGTATTTT; cdr3_aa: CASSLAGVGTDTQYF
d_call: TRBD1; j_call: TRBJ1-2; v_call: TRBV4-1; clone_size: few; cdr3_nt: TGCGCCAGCCACCCCGGGACAGGGAATGGCTACACCTTC; cdr3_aa: CASHPGTGNGYTF
d_call: NA; j_call: TRBJ2-5; v_call: TRBV5-1; clone_size: few; cdr3_nt: TGCGCCAGCAGCTTGGATCTCGAAGAGACCCAGTACTTC; cdr3_aa: CASSLDLEETQYF
d_call: TRBD1; j_call: TRBJ1-2; v_call: TRBV27; clone_size: NA; cdr3_nt: TGTGCCAGCAGTTCTTTCGGGACAGGGGGCTACGGCTACACCTTC; cdr3_aa: CASSSFGTGGYGYTF
d_call: TRBD2; j_call: TRBJ2-5; v_call: TRBV4-3; clone_size: once; cdr3_nt: TGCGCCAGCAGCCAAGATCGTGGCGGGGGGCAAGAGACCCAGTACTTC; cdr3_aa: CASSQDRGGGQETQYF
d_call: NA; j_call: TRBJ1-4; v_call: TRBV9; clone_size: NA; cdr3_nt: TGTGCCAGCAGCGTAGGGCAAAACTCCAATGAAAAACTGTTTTTT; cdr3_aa: CASSVGQNSNEKLFF
d_call: NA; j_call: TRBJ1-5; v_call: TRBV27; clone_size: NA; cdr3_nt: TGTGCCAGCAGTCCAAACCCCTGGGGTAATCAGCCCCAGCATTTT; cdr3_aa: CASSPNPWGNQPQHF
d_call: NA; j_call: TRBJ2-7; v_call: TRBV27; clone_size: NA; cdr3_nt: TGTGCCAGCAGTTTATTTCCAGGGGCCTACGAGCAGTACTTC; cdr3_aa: CASSLFPGAYEQYF
d_call: NA; j_call: TRBJ1-1; v_call: TRBV11-2; clone_size: NA; cdr3_nt: TGTGCCAGCAGCTTAGGAGCGCCTGAGGGTGAAGCTTTCTTT; cdr3_aa: CASSLGAPEGEAFF
d_call: NA; j_call: TRBJ2-1; v_call: TRBV11-3; clone_size: NA; cdr3_nt: TGTGCCAGCAGCTTAGATCGAGAGACCAATGAGCAGTTCTTC; cdr3_aa: CASSLDRETNEQFF
d_call: TRBD2; j_call: TRBJ2-3; v_call: TRBV6-4; clone_size: NA; cdr3_nt: TGTGCCAGCAGTGACTCGAGAGCGGGAGCAGATACGCAGTATTTT; cdr3_aa: CASSDSRAGADTQYF
d_call: NA; j_call: TRBJ2-4; v_call: TRBV18; clone_size: NA; cdr3_nt: TGTGCCAGCTCACCACCGTTCGGAAAAAACATTCAGTACTTC; cdr3_aa: CASSPPFGKNIQYF